The 16 T cell receptor beta chains below come from one sample, sequenced in a study of cytotoxic CD8 clonotypes in ibrutinib-treated CLL. Sequencing was performed with immunoSEQ multiplex PCR; in TCRdb, only in-frame clones are kept and a portion is missing. The sample has over 200,000 clones, roughly three quarters seen once; the top ten hold 5.5% to 6%. The specimen comprised PBMCs, sampled after 12 months of ibrutinib treatment. The receptors stem from a human donor with chronic lymphocytic leukemia.

The CDR3 DNA reads TGCAGCGTTGGGGACAGGGCGGGCACCGGGGAGCTGTTTTTT. It encodes CSVGDRAGTGELFF. V gene TRBV29-1 combines with J gene TRBJ2-2; 9 bases are a match to TRBD1. The CDR3 is 14 amino acids. With V trimmed by 4 bases and J by 4 bases, 4 bases remained unmatched. CDR1 SQVTM and CDR2 ANQGSEA come from the germline V gene.

The chain uses TRBV5-4 and TRBJ1-1; D ambiguous. V lost 4 bases to trimming and J lost 4 bases, with 17 bases between them. This CDR3 is built from 15 residues. The germline CDR1 and CDR2 sequences are SGHNT and YYREEE (reference sequence). CDR3: CASSIDPKVSTEAFF. In DNA form, the CDR3 reads TGTGCCAGCAGCATTGACCCAAAGGTCAGCACTGAAGCTTTCTTT.

The chain recombines TRBV25-1 with TRBJ2-7, with 10 bases lining up with TRBD1. The CDR3 loop spans 15 amino acids. V shed 3 bases and J 3 bases; nucleotides not matched to a gene: 5. In germline, CDR1 is MGHDK, CDR2 SYGVNS. The DNA for the CDR3 is TGTGCCAGCAGTGATCCCGGACAGGGGGACTACGAGCAGTACTTC. This gives the protein CASSDPGQGDYEQYF.

The chain employs TRBV7-6 and TRBJ1-1; no definite D call. In germline, CDR1 is SGHVS, CDR2 FNYEAQ. There are 12 residues in the CDR3. V lost 1 base, J lost 6 bases, and 6 bases lay in between. The CDR3 bases are TGTGCCAGCAGCTTAGGTAGGGCTGAAGCTTTCTTT. Translation gives CASSLGRAEAFF.

V gene TRBV19 combines with J gene TRBJ1-4; the D gene is possibly TRBD1 (5 bases). The CDR3 extends over 15 amino acids. Per the germline V gene, CDR1 is LNHDA and CDR2 is SQIVND (reference sequence). V was clipped by 4 bases and J by 0 bases, with 9 bases between them. CDR3 amino acids: CASSTQGATNEKLFF. CDR3 coding DNA: TGTGCCAGTAGTACCCAGGGCGCAACTAATGAAAAACTGTTTTTT. The whole variable domain, filled in from reference TRBV19 and TRBJ1-4, reads DGGITQSPKYLFRKEGQNVTLSCEQNLNHDAMYWYRQDPGQGLRLIYYSQIVNDFQKGDIAEGYSVSREKKESFPLTVTSAQKNPTAFYLCASSTQGATNEKLFFGSGTQLSVL.

This chain joins TRBV5-1 and TRBJ2-1; a weak D match, TRBD1 (6 bases). Germline CDR1 is SGHRS and CDR2 is YFSETQ. The CDR3 has 12 amino acids. With 4 bases removed from V and 5 bases from J, the gap between germline ends came to 7 bases. CDR3 nucleotide sequence: TGCGCCAGCAGCCGACAGGACAATGAGCAGTTCTTC. Protein sequence: CASSRQDNEQFF.

The rearrangement uses TRBV7-2 and TRBJ1-6; D gene unclear. Germline assignment: CDR1 SGHTA and CDR2 FQGNSA. The CDR3 loop spans 15 amino acids. Deletions cut 3 bases from V and 2 bases from J, with 8 bases between. CDR3 in DNA: TGTGCCAGCAGCTTGAAAGGCGCCTATAATTCACCCCTCCACTTT. Encoded protein: CASSLKGAYNSPLHF.

Note on this clone: Other DNA sequences of this sample code for an identical CDR3. This rearrangement joins TRBV5-1 to TRBJ2-5, with TRBD1 identical over 7 bases. This CDR3 is built from 13 residues. CDR1 is SGHRS, CDR2 YFSETQ, per germline. The ends lost 2 bases at V and 5 bases at J; junction bases unmatched: 3. DNA for the CDR3: TGCGCCAGCAGCTTAGGGGGCGGGGAGACCCAGTACTTC. Its translation: CASSLGGGETQYF.

This sequence joins TRBV6-6 and TRBJ1-5; D possibly corresponds to TRBD1 (5 bases). This CDR3 has 12 amino acids. Germline CDR1 and CDR2: MNHNY and SVGAGI (reference sequence). Trimming cost V 5 bases and J 8 bases, with 10 bases left between them. In DNA form, the CDR3 reads TGTGCCAGCAGTCACTGGGGGGAGCCCCAGCATTTT. This sequence encodes CASSHWGEPQHF.

V and J are TRBV28 and TRBJ2-1, with a weak D call TRBD2 (5 bases). This CDR3 comprises 16 residues. V gave up 3 bases and J gave up 9 bases, with 21 bases separating them. Per the germline V gene, CDR1 is MDHEN and CDR2 is SYDVKM. The CDR3 region has the DNA TGTGCCAGCAGTTTTTATTCCTCTCCAAAACGGGGTGAGCAGTTCTTC. Translating gives CASSFYSSPKRGEQFF.

This chain links TRBV18 with TRBJ1-6; a possible D gene is TRBD1 (6 bases). This CDR3 has 18 residues. Trimming stripped 4 bases from V and 0 bases from J, with 16 bases between. Looked up from germline, CDR1 is KGHSH and CDR2 is LQKENI. The CDR3 reads CASSQWTDASSYNSPLHF. As DNA, the CDR3 is TGTGCCAGCTCACAGTGGACAGACGCGAGCTCCTATAATTCACCCCTCCACTTT.

V is TRBV7-2 and J is TRBJ1-1; D gene ambiguous. Germline CDR1 and CDR2: SGHTA and FQGNSA. V lost 5 bases, J lost 11 bases, and 15 bases lay in between. CDR3 size: 12 residues. The CDR3 sequence is CASSHPTGQAFF. In DNA, the CDR3 is TGTGCCAGCAGCCACCCGACTGGGCAGGCTTTCTTT.

This clone was found a few times. This chain uses TRBV4-1 with TRBJ2-5, with a possible D match to TRBD2 (5 bases). The CDR3 is 15 residues long. Trimming stripped 4 bases from V and 5 bases from J, with 17 bases between. Per germline, CDR1 MGHRA and CDR2 YSYEKL. CDR3 sequence: CASSPTAEGKETQYF. The CDR3 bases are TGCGCCAGCAGCCCTACCGCAGAGGGAAAGGAGACCCAGTACTTC.

The J gene is TRBJ2-1, the V gene TRBV5-6; 11 bases agree with TRBD2. Losses at the gene ends were 6 bases for V and 3 bases for J; bases not matched to a gene: 2. Germline CDR1 SGHDT, CDR2 YYEEEE. The CDR3 is 14 residues long. The chain's CDR3 is CASTGLADYNEQFF. Here the CDR3 DNA reads TGTGCCAGCACGGGACTAGCGGACTACAATGAGCAGTTCTTC.

The chain employs TRBV9 and TRBJ1-2; 7 bases match TRBD1. This CDR3 spans 12 amino acids. Germline CDR1 reads SGDLS; CDR2 reads YYNGEE. J lost 14 bases, V lost 3 bases, and 10 bases had no gene match. CDR3 residues: CASSARDSSETF. CDR3 nucleotide sequence: TGTGCCAGCAGCGCCCGGGACAGCAGTGAAACCTTC.

The CDR3 spells CASSARGGGEQFF. CDR3 bases: TGTGCCAGCAGCGCCAGAGGGGGCGGGGAGCAGTTCTTC. The genes are TRBV9 and TRBJ2-1; 7 positions agree with TRBD1. The ends lost 3 bases at V and 10 bases at J; junction bases unmatched: 7. The CDR3 covers 13 residues. The germline V gene encodes CDR1 SGDLS and CDR2 YYNGEE.